The 5 T cell receptor beta chains given below trace back to one sample, sequenced in a study of Graves' ophthalmopathy and Graves' hyperthyroidism. RNA transcripts served as template for amplifying TCR beta CDR3 sequences. Scientists carried out first-round RT-PCR using HTBI primers and then a second-round multiplex PCR. TCRdb called the multiplex PCR reads again in MiXCR, with one record for every CDR3 protein. The table records 200,000 to 250,000 distinct CDR3 sequences, 20% to 25% of them present only once. The sequenced sample was peripheral blood. All receptors derive from a woman aged 45-59 years with Graves' ophthalmopathy.

Many counts were recorded for this clonotype. V and J are TRBV12-3 or TRBV12-4 and TRBJ1-2, with TRBD1 as a possible D gene (6 bases). The CDR3 is made up of 14 amino acids. Trimming cost V 6 bases and J 4 bases, with 15 bases left between them. The CDR3 DNA reads TGTGCCAGCAGGCCGACAGGAGGGCCCTATGGCTACACCTTC. Translating it yields CASRPTGGPYGYTF.

This clonotype was seen only a few times. The rearrangement links TRBV28 to TRBJ1-1, with 7 bases that match TRBD1. V shed 7 bases and J 0 bases; nucleotides not matched to a gene: 5. This CDR3 comprises 14 residues. Per the germline V gene, CDR1 is MDHEN and CDR2 is SYDVKM. CDR3 region: CASKPGQMNTEAFF. CDR3 in DNA: TGTGCCAGCAAACCGGGACAGATGAACACTGAAGCTTTCTTT.

This clonotype has more than one count but fewer than ten. It may be a read error: a sequence one base away is much more abundant. This chain connects TRBV12-3 or TRBV12-4 to TRBJ1-1, with TRBD1 identical over 9 bases. CDR3 length equals 13 residues. The V gene end was trimmed by 10 bases and the J gene end by 1 base; junction bases not matched to a gene: 4. The CDR3 DNA reads TGTGCCACCGGACAGGGGCCGAACACTGAAGCTTTCTTT. Encoded protein: CATGQGPNTEAFF.

This clonotype has a count of ten or more. The rearrangement joins TRBV6-5 to TRBJ2-2, with D perhaps TRBD2 (7 bases). The CDR3 has 15 residues. Germline assignment: CDR1 MNHEY and CDR2 SVGAGI. Deletions cut 2 bases from V and 4 bases from J, with 11 bases between. The CDR3 sequence: CASSYRGGSTGELFF. CDR3 sequence (DNA): TGTGCCAGCAGTTACAGGGGGGGTTCCACCGGGGAGCTGTTTTTT.

This clonotype appeared many times. This chain connects TRBV28 to TRBJ1-5; possibly TRBD1 for D (6 bases). The CDR3 loop spans 18 amino acids. CDR1 and CDR2 from the germline V gene are MDHEN and SYDVKM. Trimming removed 6 bases at V and 6 bases at J, with 27 bases between. The CDR3 DNA sequence: TGTGCCAGCAGATCCCCTTATATTGGGGGCCCGGTGGGTCAGCCCCAGCATTTT. It encodes CASRSPYIGGPVGQPQHF.